This T cell receptor (beta chain) stems from a study of T cell responses to AZD1222 COVID-19 vaccine. For the study at large: Doses given second, at about 4 or about 12 weeks, were pooled.

Study results and caveats: Vaccine-related CD4 TCRs covered spike, predominating at 160-218 and 743-854. Recipients of AZD1222 seropositive at baseline numbered only 6 or 7. Most donors were white British and more were female, and clonal diversity was possibly underestimated.

A remark on this clone: Its antigen is as yet unknown.

The CDR3 covers 13 residues. Trimming pared 4 bases from V and 0 bases from J, leaving 8 bases between. Germline V gene sequence: CDR1 SGHRS, CDR2 YFSETQ. The data were produced by immunoSEQ multiplex PCR, yet TCRdb's version contains in-frame clones alone and is incomplete. The profile covers 130,000 or so clones, with around 89% appearing a single time and 3.1% taken by the ten largest. The specimen was peripheral blood, collected on day 0 of AZD1222 vaccination. The chain carries TRBV5-1 and TRBJ2-7; D perhaps matches TRBD2 (6 bases). The origin of this receptor is an adult in good health. Here the CDR3 reads CASSAGLSYEQYF. CDR3 DNA sequence: TGCGCCAGCAGCGCGGGGCTCTCCTACGAGCAGTACTTC.